This T cell receptor (beta chain) came from a study of CD8+ T cells in alopecia areata. At the level of the study: At a dose of 5 to 10 mg twice daily, oral tofacitinib was given to treated patients. A 6-month period off drug followed tofacitinib, which lasted 6 to 18 months. Study results and caveats: Links between baseline CD8+ expansion and response need larger treated cohorts.

CDR3 size: 14 residues. Germline values: CDR1 SEHNR, CDR2 FQNEAQ (reference sequence). Trimming pared 5 bases from V and 1 base from J, leaving 11 bases between. Treatment of the sample: oral pan-JAK inhibitor, 5-10 mg twice daily. As concerns this clone: The antigen is unknown.

Extracted from the samples, RNA was reverse transcribed into cDNA to serve as the sequencing template. Assay: immunoSEQ multiplex PCR; the TCRdb copy retains only in-frame clones and omits some. The sample lists 80,000 to 100,000 clones; around 44% were seen once. This receptor was obtained from a human donor with alopecia areata. The chain joins TRBV7-9 to TRBJ1-1, with D unclear. Specimen: CD8+ T cells sorted from blood, collected at week 24, from a patient treated with tofacitinib. Here the CDR3 reads CASSPSATNTEAFF. For the CDR3, the DNA is TGTGCCAGCAGCCCGAGCGCAACGAACACTGAAGCTTTCTTT.